This T cell receptor (beta chain) was sequenced in a study of tumor and adjacent non-tumor tissue in lung cancer listed by TCRdb under 2018. With regard to the full study: By cancer type, the cohort comprised eleven to twelve adenocarcinoma patients, 2 squamous cell carcinoma patients and 1 small cell lung cancer patient. Sequencing produced about 130,000,000 productive TCRbeta reads in total, an average of about 4.2 million reads per sample. The study compared bulk TCRbeta repertoires between lung tumor tissue and matched distant non-tumor lung tissue from more than twelve lung cancer patients. For each patient, one tumor sample and one normal lung sample were taken, giving a few dozen paired specimens that underwent TCRbeta CDR3 sequencing. The 15 enrolled patients, of whom 10 were men and 5 were women, were aged about 31 to 76 years and were diagnosed with TNM stage I to III disease. Beyond this particular receptor, the publication reports: Peripheral blood was not sequenced, so blood TCRbeta repertoires in these lung cancer patients were not examined. TCR diversity was significantly higher in younger patients, and greater tumor TCR diversity was associated with shorter overall survival and shorter disease-free survival. TCR diversity (inverse Simpson) was significantly higher in tumor than in normal lung tissue (431.37 vs 166.20, P = 0.0075, Mann-Whitney U test). Neither the sequencing platform nor unique molecular identifiers are mentioned in the methods. Only around 15 patients were included in the cohort, and the need for larger samples and more detailed clinical data was noted by the authors. The top 100 clones made up a significantly larger cumulative share of the repertoire in normal lung than in tumor tissue.

Via the germline V gene (reference sequence), CDR1 is GTSNPN and CDR2 SVGIG. V ends up 3 bases short and J 4 bases short, with an unmatched junction base count of 5. The CDR3 measures 15 amino acids from cysteine to phenylalanine. Only the CDR3 portion is preserved as DNA: 45 bases, with reading frame beginning at the first base. To prepare the library, multiplex PCR was applied. Sequencer: Illumina HiSeq 2500. Following protocols modified from ARM-PCR, the researchers constructed TCRbeta libraries through three rounds of nested PCR with primers (Table S4). Before sequencing, PCR products of 200-500 bp were excised from the gel and purified with the QIAquick gel extraction kit. Per the authors' processing: Reads were cleaned using Trimmomatic, were merged into complete CDR3 sequences using FLASH, and were assigned to V(D)J germline segments using MiTCR. Clonal diversity was calculated as the inverse Simpson's index using VDJtools. Productive reads were defined as in-frame sequences without a premature stop codon. In TCRdb, the public reads were trimmed at Q25 with fastp and aligned with MiXCR, with productive beta chains retained. One record per CDR3 amino acid sequence lists the most common genes and DNA. The authors' filters were not applied to this entry. For this sample there are about 48,000 distinct CDR3 sequences; about two thirds appear just once. The biggest ten clones account for 30% of the sample.

This clonotype appeared many times. Its antigen is not yet known. Per-base qualities were not stored, and no clone one base away is much larger. RNA was isolated from bulk unsorted tissue, and RNA quality was assessed with a NanoDrop ND-1000 and an Agilent 2100. For the normal lung samples, distant non-tumor tissue was collected more than 3 cm away from the tumor edge. All donors had newly diagnosed lung cancer, had not received prior chemotherapy, and were admitted for thoracic surgery in China between August and November 2014. Anyone who had undergone radiotherapy or chemotherapy before, or who had another cancer at the same time, was left out of the study. Pieces of surgical tissue measuring about 1-2.1 cm3 were kept in RNAlater solution and held at -80 degrees C until needed.

The sequencing sample was made of distant non-tumor lung tissue. The chain links TRBV30 with TRBJ2-5, and TRBD2 aligns with 13 junction nucleotides. The clonotype was recovered from a woman between 70 and 85 years old with non-small cell lung cancer. The CDR3 amino acid sequence is: CAWSPGLAGRETQYF. The sequenced DNA is TGTGCCTGGAGCCCGGGACTAGCGGGACGAGAGACCCAGTACTTC.